The rows below give T cell receptor beta chains drawn from one sample of a study of T cell repertoires in cytomegalovirus infection. TCRdb ran MiXCR on the reads and lists one entry per CDR3 protein. Altogether around 440,000 distinct CDR3 sequences are present, approximately 10% being singletons, with the ten largest covering 10% to 13%. Sequenced: PBMCs. These receptor sequences come from a human donor in good health (CMV status not recorded). Some clones in this sample may be carry-over from other donors' samples. Each CDR3 is given with its conserved first and last residue. Each record gives: clone size, V gene, CDR3 length, J gene, D gene, CDR3 protein, CDR3 DNA. D genes are given only for firm matches. Size tells how often a clone was seen (once, few, many) or the class of an expanded clone, and some rows leave it out.

abundance: -
v_gene: TRBV5-1
len: 17
j_gene: TRBJ2-1
d_gene: TRBD2
CDR3aa: CASSPIPTSGGADEQFF
CDR3nt: TGCGCCAGCAGCCCTATTCCGACTAGCGGGGGGGCCGATGAGCAGTTCTTC

abundance: many
v_gene: TRBV9
len: 16
j_gene: TRBJ2-7
d_gene: TRBD1
CDR3aa: CASSVDSGQAAYEQYF
CDR3nt: TGTGCCAGCAGCGTAGACTCGGGACAGGCGGCCTACGAGCAGTACTTC

abundance: many
v_gene: TRBV12-3/TRBV12-4
len: 14
j_gene: TRBJ1-1
d_gene: TRBD1
CDR3aa: CASSWDRVNTEAFF
CDR3nt: TGTGCCAGCAGTTGGGACAGGGTGAACACTGAAGCTTTCTTT

abundance: many
v_gene: TRBV15
len: 16
j_gene: TRBJ2-1
d_gene: -
CDR3aa: CATSRGRHNSYNEQFF
CDR3nt: TGTGCCACCAGCAGAGGCAGGCACAATTCCTACAATGAGCAGTTCTTC

abundance: few
v_gene: TRBV20-1
len: 13
j_gene: TRBJ1-1
d_gene: -
CDR3aa: CSARVGGGTEAFF
CDR3nt: TGCAGTGCTAGAGTGGGGGGTGGGACTGAAGCTTTCTTT

abundance: many
v_gene: TRBV12-3/TRBV12-4
len: 14
j_gene: TRBJ2-7
d_gene: -
CDR3aa: CASSLRDGLNEQYF
CDR3nt: TGTGCCAGCAGCCTACGGGACGGATTAAACGAGCAGTACTTC

abundance: few
v_gene: TRBV9
len: 15
j_gene: TRBJ2-1
d_gene: TRBD2
CDR3aa: CASSGGLAGDNEQFF
CDR3nt: TGTGCCAGCAGCGGGGGACTAGCGGGGGACAATGAGCAGTTCTTC

abundance: many
v_gene: TRBV20-1
len: 16
j_gene: TRBJ1-2
d_gene: -
CDR3aa: CSAPTVNRGANYGYTF
CDR3nt: TGCAGTGCCCCGACAGTCAACCGAGGGGCTAACTATGGCTACACCTTC

abundance: many
v_gene: TRBV5-1
len: 16
j_gene: TRBJ2-3
d_gene: -
CDR3aa: CASSFGLATSTDTQYF
CDR3nt: TGCGCCAGCAGCTTCGGGCTAGCGACTAGCACAGATACGCAGTATTTT

abundance: many
v_gene: TRBV4-1
len: 18
j_gene: TRBJ2-7
d_gene: -
CDR3aa: CASSQDGPQRPQPNEQYF
CDR3nt: TGCGCCAGCAGCCAAGACGGGCCGCAAAGACCCCAACCCAACGAGCAGTACTTC

abundance: many
v_gene: TRBV12-3/TRBV12-4
len: 13
j_gene: TRBJ2-5
d_gene: -
CDR3aa: CASSFVQQETQYF
CDR3nt: TGTGCCAGCAGTTTCGTTCAGCAAGAGACCCAGTACTTC

abundance: many
v_gene: TRBV7-2
len: 16
j_gene: TRBJ2-7
d_gene: TRBD2
CDR3aa: CASSSGTSGLLYEQYF
CDR3nt: TGTGCCAGCAGCTCCGGGACTAGCGGCCTCTTGTACGAGCAGTACTTC

abundance: many
v_gene: TRBV7-2
len: 15
j_gene: TRBJ2-3
d_gene: -
CDR3aa: CASSLGVGGTDTQYF
CDR3nt: TGTGCCAGCAGCCTGGGGGTGGGCGGCACAGATACGCAGTATTTT

abundance: few
v_gene: TRBV28
len: 14
j_gene: TRBJ1-2
d_gene: TRBD1
CDR3aa: CASSPAGGKGGYTF
CDR3nt: TGTGCCAGCAGTCCCGCAGGGGGCAAGGGCGGCTACACCTTC

abundance: -
v_gene: TRBV18
len: 14
j_gene: TRBJ1-3
d_gene: -
CDR3aa: CASSRTRSTDTIYF
CDR3nt: TGTGCCAGCTCTCGGACCAGGAGTACGGACACCATATATTTT